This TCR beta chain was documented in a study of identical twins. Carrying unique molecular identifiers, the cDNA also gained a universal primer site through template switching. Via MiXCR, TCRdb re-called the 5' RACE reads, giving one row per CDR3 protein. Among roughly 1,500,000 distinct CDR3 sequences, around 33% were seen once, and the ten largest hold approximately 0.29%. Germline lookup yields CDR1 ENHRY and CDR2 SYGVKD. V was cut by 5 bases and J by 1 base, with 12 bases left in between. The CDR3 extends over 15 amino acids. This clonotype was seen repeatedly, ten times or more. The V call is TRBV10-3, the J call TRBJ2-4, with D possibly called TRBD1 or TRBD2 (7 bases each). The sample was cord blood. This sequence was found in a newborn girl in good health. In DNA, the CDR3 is TGTGCCATCAGTACAGGGGAGGGGGCCAAAAACATTCAGTACTTC. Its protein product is CAISTGEGAKNIQYF.